The T cell receptor (beta chain) under discussion was sequenced for a study of radiotherapy plus CTLA-4 blockade in lung cancer. The overall study: Of the patients, roughly 17% showed objective responses and 31% attained disease control. Findings and limits, study-wide: Early blood T cell clone changes and increased post-radiation serum interferon-beta were reportedly the strongest response predictors. Some TCR clones had been derived from tumors. These clones expanded in peripheral blood after radiotherapy plus ipilimumab.

Generated by immunoSEQ multiplex PCR, the TCRdb table keeps only in-frame clones and is missing some. The sample records about 55,000 clones, 70% to 85% being singletons. Germline-derived CDR1 and CDR2 are SGHVS and FNYEAQ. The CDR3 covers 14 residues. The germline V and J ends were trimmed by 1 base and 2 bases, with 8 bases remaining between them. For this clone: The antigen remains undetermined.

The chain recombines TRBV7-6 with TRBJ2-5; D is unresolved. This material consisted of peripheral blood, taken from a patient treated with radiotherapy plus ipilimumab. The clonotype originates from a human donor with non-small cell lung cancer whose response to radiotherapy plus ipilimumab could not be evaluated. CDR3 protein: CASSLGPFQETQYF. CDR3 DNA: TGTGCCAGCAGCTTAGGGCCCTTTCAAGAGACCCAGTACTTC.